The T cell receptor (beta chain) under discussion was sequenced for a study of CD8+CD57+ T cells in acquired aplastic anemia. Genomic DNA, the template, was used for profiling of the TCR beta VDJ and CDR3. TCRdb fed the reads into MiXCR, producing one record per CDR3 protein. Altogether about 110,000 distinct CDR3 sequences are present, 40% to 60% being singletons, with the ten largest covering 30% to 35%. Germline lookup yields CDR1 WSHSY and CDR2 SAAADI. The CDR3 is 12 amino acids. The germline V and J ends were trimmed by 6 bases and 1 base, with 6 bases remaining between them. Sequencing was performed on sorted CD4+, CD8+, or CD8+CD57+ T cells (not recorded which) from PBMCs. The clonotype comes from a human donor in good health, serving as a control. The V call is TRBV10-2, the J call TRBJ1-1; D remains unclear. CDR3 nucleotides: TGCGCCAGCAGGGAGGGGAACACTGAAGCTTTCTTT. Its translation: CASREGNTEAFF.